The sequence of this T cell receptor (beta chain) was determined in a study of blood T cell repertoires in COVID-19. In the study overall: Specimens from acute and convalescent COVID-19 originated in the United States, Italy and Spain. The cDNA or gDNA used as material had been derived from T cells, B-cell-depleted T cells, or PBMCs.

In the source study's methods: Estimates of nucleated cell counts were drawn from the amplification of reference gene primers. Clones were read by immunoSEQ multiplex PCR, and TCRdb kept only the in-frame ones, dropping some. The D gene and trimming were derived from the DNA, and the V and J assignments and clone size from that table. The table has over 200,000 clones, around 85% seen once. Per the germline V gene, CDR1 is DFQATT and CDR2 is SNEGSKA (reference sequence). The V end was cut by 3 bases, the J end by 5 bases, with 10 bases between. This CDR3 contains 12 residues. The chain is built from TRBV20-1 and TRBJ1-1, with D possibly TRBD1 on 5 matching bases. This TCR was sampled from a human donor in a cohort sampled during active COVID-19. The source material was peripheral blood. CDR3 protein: CSASPRGTEAFF. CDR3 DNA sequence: TGCAGTGCTAGTCCCCGGGGGACTGAAGCTTTCTTT.